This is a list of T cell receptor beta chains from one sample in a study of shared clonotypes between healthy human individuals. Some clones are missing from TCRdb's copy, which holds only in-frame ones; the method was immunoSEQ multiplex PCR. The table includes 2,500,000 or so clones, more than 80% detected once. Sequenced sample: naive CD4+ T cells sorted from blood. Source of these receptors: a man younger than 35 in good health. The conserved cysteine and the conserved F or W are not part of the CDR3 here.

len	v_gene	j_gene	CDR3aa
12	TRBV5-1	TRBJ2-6	ASRQIAGANVLT
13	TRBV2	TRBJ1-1	ASRPPQGVHTEAF
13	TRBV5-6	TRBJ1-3	ASSPGTGKGNTIY
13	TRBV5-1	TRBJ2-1	ASSLGGSSYNEQF
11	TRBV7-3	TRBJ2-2	ASSFDITGELF
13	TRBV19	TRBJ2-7	ARLTTSGRPYEQY
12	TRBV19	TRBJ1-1	ASSITGGNTEAF
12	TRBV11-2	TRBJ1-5	ASSLQGRGQPQH
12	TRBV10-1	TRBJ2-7	ASSVGTGSTTTY
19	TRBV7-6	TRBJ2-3	ASSLALVEQPDTQYFHRTY
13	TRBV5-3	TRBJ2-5	ATSNGREPRQTQY
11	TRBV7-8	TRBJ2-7	ASSRRDMTEQY
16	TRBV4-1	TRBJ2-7	ASSRGSTSGGKPYEQY
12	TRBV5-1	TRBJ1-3	ASSAREGGNTIY
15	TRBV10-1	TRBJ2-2	ASSGDRTYANTGELF
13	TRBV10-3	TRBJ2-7	AISEWREGSYEQY
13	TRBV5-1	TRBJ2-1	ASSLNPLGNNEQF
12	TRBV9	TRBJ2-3	ASSAQSAADTQY
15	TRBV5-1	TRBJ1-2	ASSLGRQGKDTMGYT
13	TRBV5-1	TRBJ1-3	ASSQMAGTGNTIY
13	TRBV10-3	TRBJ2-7	AISGQGGGPYEQY
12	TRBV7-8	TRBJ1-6	ASSLWRGFSPLH
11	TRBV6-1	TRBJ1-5	ASSGSGGQPQH
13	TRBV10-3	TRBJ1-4	AISPLAGTNEKLF
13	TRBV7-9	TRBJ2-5	ASSLAIGGGETQY
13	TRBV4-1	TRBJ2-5	ASSRPQGGQETQY
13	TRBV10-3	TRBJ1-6	AIRMDNPYNSPLH
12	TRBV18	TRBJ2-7	ASSQVLQSYEQY
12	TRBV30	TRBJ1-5	AWSPDTGRQPQH
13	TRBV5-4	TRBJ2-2	ASSLGGANTGELF
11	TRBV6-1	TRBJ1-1	ASRTGSNTEAF
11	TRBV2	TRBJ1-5	ASDEVQSQPQH
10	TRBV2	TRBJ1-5	ASSMESQPQH
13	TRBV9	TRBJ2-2	ASSSGQGAIGELF
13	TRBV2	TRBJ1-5	ASSDGGGQGQPQH
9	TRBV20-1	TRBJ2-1	SAREWNEQF
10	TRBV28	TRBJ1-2	ATTRTVPSYT
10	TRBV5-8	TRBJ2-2	AAGRNTGELF
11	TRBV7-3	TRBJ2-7	ASSRLGPYEQY
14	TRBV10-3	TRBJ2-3	AISETSGSGADTQY
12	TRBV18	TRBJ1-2	ASSQNGVNYGYT
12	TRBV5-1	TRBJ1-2	ASSNRGPLNGYT
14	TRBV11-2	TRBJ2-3	ASSLRGAGRADTQY
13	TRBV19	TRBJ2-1	ASSALAGGHNEQF
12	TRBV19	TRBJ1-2	ATSTQGGNYGYT
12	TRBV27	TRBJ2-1	ASSSLAGFGEQF
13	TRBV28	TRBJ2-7	ASSSFGTLTYEQY
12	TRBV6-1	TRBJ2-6	ATGQNSGANVLT
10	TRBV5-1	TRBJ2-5	ASRRGQETQY
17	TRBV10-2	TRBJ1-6	ASSDFSYRGYSYNSPLH
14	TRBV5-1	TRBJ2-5	ASSPGGTSGTETQY
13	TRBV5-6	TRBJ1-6	ASSFGQVYNSPLH
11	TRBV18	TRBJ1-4	ASSPRPFEKLF
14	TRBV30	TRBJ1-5	AWSAGGSASNQPQH